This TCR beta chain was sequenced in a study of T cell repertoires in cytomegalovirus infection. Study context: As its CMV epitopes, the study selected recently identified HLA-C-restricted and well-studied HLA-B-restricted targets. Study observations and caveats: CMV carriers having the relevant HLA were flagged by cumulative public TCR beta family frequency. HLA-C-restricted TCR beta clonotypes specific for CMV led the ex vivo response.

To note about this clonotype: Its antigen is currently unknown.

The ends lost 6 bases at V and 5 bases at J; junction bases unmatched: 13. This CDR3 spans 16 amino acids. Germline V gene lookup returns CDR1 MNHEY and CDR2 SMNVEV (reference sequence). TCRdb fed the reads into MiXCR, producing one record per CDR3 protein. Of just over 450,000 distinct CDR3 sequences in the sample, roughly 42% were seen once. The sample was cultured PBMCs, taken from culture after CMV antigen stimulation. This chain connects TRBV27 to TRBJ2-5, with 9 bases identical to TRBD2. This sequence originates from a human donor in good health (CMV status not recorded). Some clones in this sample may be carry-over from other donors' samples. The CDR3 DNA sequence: TGTGCCAGCAGCCCTCATAGCGGGGGCCCCCATGAGACCCAGTACTTC. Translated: CASSPHSGGPHETQYF.